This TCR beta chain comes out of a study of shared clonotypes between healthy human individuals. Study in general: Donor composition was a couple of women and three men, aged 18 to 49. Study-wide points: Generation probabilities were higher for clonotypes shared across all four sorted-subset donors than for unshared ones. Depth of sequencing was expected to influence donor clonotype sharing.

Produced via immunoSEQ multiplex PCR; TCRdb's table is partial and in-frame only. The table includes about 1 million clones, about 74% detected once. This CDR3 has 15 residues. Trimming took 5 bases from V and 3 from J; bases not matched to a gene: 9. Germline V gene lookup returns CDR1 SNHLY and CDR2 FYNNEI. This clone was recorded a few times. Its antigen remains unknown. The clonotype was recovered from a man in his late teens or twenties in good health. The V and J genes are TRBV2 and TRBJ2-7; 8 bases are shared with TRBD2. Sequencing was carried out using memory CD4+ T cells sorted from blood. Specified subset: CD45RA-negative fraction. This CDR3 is CASSLGGAGRYEQYF. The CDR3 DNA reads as TGTGCCAGCAGTCTCGGGGGGGCTGGGCGCTACGAGCAGTACTTC.